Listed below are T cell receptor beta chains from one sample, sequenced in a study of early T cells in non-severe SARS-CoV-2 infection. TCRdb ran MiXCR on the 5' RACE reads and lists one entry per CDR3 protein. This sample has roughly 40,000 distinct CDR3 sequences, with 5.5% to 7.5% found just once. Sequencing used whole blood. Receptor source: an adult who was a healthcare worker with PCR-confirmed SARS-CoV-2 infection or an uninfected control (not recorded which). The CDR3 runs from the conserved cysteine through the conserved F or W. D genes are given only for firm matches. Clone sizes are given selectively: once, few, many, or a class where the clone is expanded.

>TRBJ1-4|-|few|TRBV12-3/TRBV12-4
CASSFRRLNEKLFF
TGTGCCAGCAGTTTCCGAAGGTTAAATGAAAAACTGTTTTTT
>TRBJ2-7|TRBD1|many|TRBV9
CASSGDRAHEQYF
TGTGCCAGCAGCGGGGACAGGGCCCACGAGCAGTACTTC
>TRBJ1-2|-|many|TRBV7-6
CASSYLPLSGAFNYGYTF
TGTGCCAGCAGCTATTTACCCCTATCAGGAGCTTTTAACTATGGCTACACCTTC
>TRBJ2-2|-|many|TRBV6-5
CASGTYNTGELFF
TGTGCCAGCGGGACTTATAACACCGGGGAGCTGTTTTTT
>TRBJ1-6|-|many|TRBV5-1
CASSFLTRDSPLHF
TGCGCCAGCAGCTTCCTGACACGGGATTCACCCCTCCACTTT
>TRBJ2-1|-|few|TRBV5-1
CASSLEAVSYNEQFF
TGCGCCAGCAGCTTGGAAGCGGTCTCCTACAATGAGCAGTTCTTC
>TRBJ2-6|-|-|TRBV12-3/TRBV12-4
CASRLTGAGANVLTF
TGTGCCAGCAGACTAACAGGTGCTGGGGCCAACGTCCTGACTTTC
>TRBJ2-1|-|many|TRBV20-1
CSAIAAPWGNEQFF
TGCAGTGCTATCGCGGCCCCCTGGGGGAATGAGCAGTTCTTC
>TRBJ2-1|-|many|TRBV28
CASLSLGQGNEQFF
TGTGCCAGCCTATCTTTGGGGCAGGGGAATGAGCAGTTCTTC
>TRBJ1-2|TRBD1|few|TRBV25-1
CASQTGNNYGYTF
TGTGCCAGCCAGACAGGGAATAACTATGGCTACACCTTC